This T cell receptor (beta chain) was observed in a study of T cells of healthy individuals listed by TCRdb under 2018. The library was generated by 5' RACE. The sequencing machine was an Illumina MiSeq. TCRdb applied fastp at Q25 and MiXCR to the public reads, then kept only in-frame beta chains. For every CDR3 protein sequence, its rows merge into one entry that carries the most common genes and DNA. Across this sample there are fewer than 90,000 distinct CDR3 sequences, with roughly 5.1% seen only once. Jointly, the top ten make up about 7.5% of the sample. This clonotype came up a few times. This receptor's antigen is unknown. The sample holds no much larger clone one base away, and base qualities are not on file. Compared with germline, V lacks 2 bases and J lacks 4 bases; bases without a gene match: 9. The cysteine opens and the phenylalanine closes a CDR3 of 16 amino acids. Left in the record is the CDR3 DNA by itself, 48 bases read in frame from the first base. The germline V gene yields SGHDT for CDR1 and YYEEEE for CDR2.

The TCR was taken from a female donor in good health. Recombination joined TRBV5-6 with TRBJ1-5, with 7 bases aligning to TRBD1. The DNA sequence is as follows: TGTGCCAGCAGCTTTTACCGGGACAGTTCTAATCAGCCCCAGCATTTT. The resulting protein is CASSFYRDSSNQPQHF.